This TCR beta chain was obtained from a study of blood T cell repertoires in COVID-19. At the level of the study: COVID-19 samples from acute and convalescent phases originated in the United States, Italy and Spain.

TCRdb's table, derived via immunoSEQ multiplex PCR, lists solely in-frame clones and lacks some. The sample lists more than 140,000 clones; 65% to 90% were seen once. In its sample, this clone was seen once. Other DNA sequences in the same sample also yield this CDR3. Sequences were obtained from peripheral blood. This clonotype was sampled from a woman aged 50 to 60 in a cohort sampled during active or convalescent COVID-19.

CDR3 region: CASSLGGTGSSYEQYF. In DNA, the CDR3 is TGCGCCAGCAGCTTGGGGGGGACAGGGAGCTCCTACGAGCAGTACTTC. This sequence joins TRBV5-1 and TRBJ2-7, with 9 bases that match TRBD1. Unmatched junction bases numbered 4, after V lost 0 bases and J lost 0 bases. From germline, CDR1 is SGHRS and CDR2 YFSETQ. CDR3 length: 16 amino acids.